The 28 T cell receptor beta chains presented below share a single source sample, sequenced in a study of immune cell composition in non-small cell lung cancer. The table came from immunoSEQ multiplex PCR; TCRdb's copy has only in-frame clones and leaves some out. This table has about 7,000 clones, around 70% appearing once. Sequencing was carried out using lung tumor tissue. These TCRs come from a human donor with non-small cell lung cancer.

The chain is built from TRBV29-1 and TRBJ2-7; D is perhaps TRBD1 (5 bases). V lost 4 bases to trimming and J lost 5 bases, with 9 bases between them. The CDR3 spans 11 residues. CDR1 and CDR2 from the germline V gene are SQVTM and ANQGSEA. In DNA, the CDR3 is TGCAGCGTTGCTGAGGACAACGAGCAGTACTTC. This sequence encodes CSVAEDNEQYF.

V gene TRBV5-1 combines with J gene TRBJ1-4; 9 positions agree with TRBD1. V was clipped by 5 bases and J by 5 bases; unmatched bases: 7. This CDR3 region has 15 residues. Germline CDR1 SGHRS, CDR2 YFSETQ. This chain's CDR3 is CASRPGGTGNEKLFF. The CDR3 DNA reads TGCGCCAGCAGACCAGGGGGGACAGGGAATGAAAAACTGTTTTTT.

This clone has only one observation. V and J are TRBV6-6 and TRBJ1-3; D remains ambiguous. Trimming stripped 8 bases from V and 9 bases from J, with 8 bases between. CDR3 length equals 10 residues. Germline CDR1 and CDR2: MNHNY and SVGAGI (reference sequence). The CDR3 sequence is CASGRGTIYF. The CDR3 DNA reads TGTGCCAGCGGCCGGGGCACCATATATTTT.

The gene calls are TRBV4-2 and TRBJ2-1; TRBD2 aligns across 9 bases. Per the germline V gene, CDR1 is LGHNA and CDR2 is YNFKEQ. This CDR3 contains 16 residues. The junction had 9 bases not matched to a gene; V was cut back by 3 bases and J by 6 bases. This chain's CDR3 is CASSHSSGTSSNEQFF. The CDR3 DNA reads TGTGCCAGCAGCCATAGCTCCGGGACTAGCTCCAATGAGCAGTTCTTC.

The chain recombines TRBV19 with TRBJ1-1, with 8 bases fitting TRBD1. With 5 bases clipped from V and 2 bases from J, the junction kept 10 bases outside the gene matches. The CDR3 totals 16 residues. Germline V gene lookup returns CDR1 LNHDA and CDR2 SQIVND (reference sequence). The CDR3 DNA follows: TGTGCCAGTAGTCAAACATCGACAGGGGTAAACACTGAAGCTTTCTTT. The encoded protein is CASSQTSTGVNTEAFF. Based on the CDR3 plus reference TRBV19 and TRBJ1-1, the full variable domain is DGGITQSPKYLFRKEGQNVTLSCEQNLNHDAMYWYRQDPGQGLRLIYYSQIVNDFQKGDIAEGYSVSREKKESFPLTVTSAQKNPTAFYLCASSQTSTGVNTEAFFGQGTRLTVV.

Of note for this clone: The sample has other DNA sequences that encode this CDR3 too. This chain connects TRBV10-1 to TRBJ2-1, with D possibly TRBD2 on 5 matching bases. Trimming removed 5 bases from V and 4 bases from J, with 6 bases in between. The length of the CDR3 is 12 residues. Germline V CDR1 and CDR2: WNHNN, SYGVQD (reference sequence). The CDR3, as DNA: TGCGCCAGCAGTTCGGGGTACAATGAGCAGTTCTTC. Protein product: CASSSGYNEQFF.

This chain connects TRBV5-4 to TRBJ2-5, with 8 bases aligning to TRBD2. This CDR3 has 16 amino acids. The V and J ends lost 3 bases and 1 base, in that order; junction bases with no gene match: 8. Germline V gene lookup returns CDR1 SGHNT and CDR2 YYREEE (reference sequence). The CDR3 protein is CASSSSLAGGQETQYF. The CDR3 DNA sequence: TGTGCCAGCAGCTCATCCCTGGCGGGGGGCCAAGAGACCCAGTACTTC.

The genes are TRBV11-2 and TRBJ2-7; TRBD1 matches at 10 bases. The CDR3 length is 15 residues. V dropped 4 bases and J dropped 4; count of bases not matched to a gene: 7. Germline V gene data show CDR1 as SGHAT and CDR2 as FQNNGV. Written as DNA, the CDR3 is TGTGCCAGCAGCTCAGGGACAGGGGCACTGTACGAGCAGTACTTC. Amino acids: CASSSGTGALYEQYF.

V gene TRBV7-2 combines with J gene TRBJ2-2; 8 bases align to TRBD2. The CDR3 covers 15 residues. The ends lost 5 bases at V and 6 bases at J; junction bases unmatched: 8. Germline CDR1 and CDR2: SGHTA and FQGNSA. This CDR3 reads CASSALGREAGELFF. CDR3 bases: TGTGCCAGCAGCGCCTTAGGGCGGGAGGCCGGGGAGCTGTTTTTT.

This chain joins TRBV5-1 and TRBJ2-6; perhaps TRBD2 as D (6 bases). V was shortened by 7 bases and J by 0 bases, with 14 bases between the two germline ends. Germline V gene sequence: CDR1 SGHRS, CDR2 YFSETQ. The CDR3 loop spans 16 amino acids. As DNA, the CDR3 is TGCGCCAGCGGGGCGGGGCCTCTCTCTGGGGCCAACGTCCTGACTTTC. The encoded protein is CASGAGPLSGANVLTF.

The V gene is TRBV19, the J gene TRBJ1-2; a possible D gene is TRBD1 (6 bases). The germline V gene has CDR1 LNHDA and CDR2 SQIVND (reference sequence). The CDR3 runs 16 residues. Between the trimmed V and J ends, which lost 0 bases and 4 bases, there was a span of 15 bases. The DNA for the CDR3 is TGTGCCAGTAGTATAGATCTGGGGGCTAACCTCTATGGCTACACCTTC. Amino acids: CASSIDLGANLYGYTF.

This clone was detected only a few times. The CDR3 reads CASSIPWRQGPNYGYTF. The CDR3 coding sequence is TGTGCCAGTAGTATACCCTGGAGACAGGGACCTAACTATGGCTACACCTTC. The V call is TRBV19, the J call TRBJ1-2, with 7 bases fitting TRBD1. The CDR3 totals 17 residues. Germline CDR1 is LNHDA and CDR2 is SQIVND (reference sequence). V lost 2 bases, J lost 0 bases, and 9 bases stayed unmatched.

J is TRBJ2-7 and V is TRBV2; 9 bases are shared with TRBD1. The J segment lost 5 bases and the V segment lost 10 bases, leaving 6 bases of the junction unmatched. Per the germline V gene, CDR1 is SNHLY and CDR2 is FYNNEI. CDR3 length: 12 amino acids. The CDR3 region has the DNA TGTGCCACTCGGACAGGGGTCCACGAGCAGTACTTC. The encoded protein is CATRTGVHEQYF.

About this clone itself: Mismatch with germline at one junction end may stem from a read error. In the same sample, other DNA sequences code for this CDR3. The V gene is TRBV4-1, the J gene TRBJ1-1; 7 bases fit TRBD1. This CDR3 has 16 amino acids. Germline V gene data show CDR1 as MGHRA and CDR2 as YSYEKL. CDR3 in amino acids: CASSQVGGAGGTEAFF. CDR3 nucleotide sequence: TGCGCCAGTAGCCAAGTGGGGGGTGCAGGGGGGACTGAAGCTTTCTTT.

This clone was counted a single time. Other DNA sequences in this specimen translate into the identical CDR3. The J gene is TRBJ2-3, the V gene TRBV19; D is undetermined. Germline V gene lookup returns CDR1 LNHDA and CDR2 SQIVND (reference sequence). The CDR3 loop spans 14 amino acids. Between the trimmed V and J ends, which lost 0 bases and 0 bases, there was a span of 4 bases. The CDR3 reads CASSIDRSTDTQYF. Here the CDR3 DNA reads TGTGCCAGTAGTATAGACAGGAGCACAGATACGCAGTATTTT.

This sequence joins TRBV11-2 and TRBJ2-2; possible D gene TRBD2, 6 bases. The CDR3 is 16 amino acids. The germline CDR1 and CDR2 sequences are SGHAT and FQNNGV. V lost 5 bases and J lost 5, with 18 bases in between. CDR3 coding DNA: TGTGCCAGCAGCCGACGCACGCGGGCGGGAACCGGGGAGCTGTTTTTT. Its protein is CASSRRTRAGTGELFF.

V usage is TRBV19 and J usage is TRBJ2-3; 8 positions match TRBD2. V lost 1 base to trimming and J lost 0 bases; unmatched junction nucleotides: 3. The CDR3 sequence is 16 residues long. Germline CDR1 and CDR2: LNHDA and SQIVND (reference sequence). CDR3 bases: TGTGCCAGTAGTATAGCCCGCGGGAGGAGCACAGATACGCAGTATTTT. It yields the protein CASSIARGRSTDTQYF.

The V gene is TRBV5-4, the J gene TRBJ2-1; unclear D gene. The germline CDR1 and CDR2 sequences are SGHNT and YYREEE (reference sequence). The CDR3 extends over 13 amino acids. The V end was cut by 0 bases, the J end by 7 bases, with 8 bases between. The CDR3 protein is CASSLAVQNEQFF. The CDR3 coding sequence is TGTGCCAGCAGCTTGGCCGTCCAGAATGAGCAGTTCTTC.

The J gene is TRBJ1-3, the V gene TRBV5-1; D perhaps matches TRBD1 (5 bases). The CDR3 covers 17 residues. CDR1 is SGHRS and CDR2 is YFSETQ in the germline V gene. With 6 bases removed from V and 0 bases from J, the gap between germline ends came to 19 bases. The CDR3 sequence is CASTGSTAHSSGNTIYF. In DNA, the CDR3 is TGCGCCAGCACCGGATCGACAGCGCATTCCTCTGGAAACACCATATATTTT.

The chain employs TRBV10-3 and TRBJ1-5; D is possibly TRBD1 (5 bases). CDR1 and CDR2 from the germline V gene are ENHRY and SYGVKD. The ends were cut back, 10 bases at V and 1 base at J, with 14 bases in the middle. This CDR3 spans 14 amino acids. The CDR3 region has the DNA TGTGCCACCCGGGGGGGGGACAGCAATCAGCCCCAGCATTTT. It translates to CATRGGDSNQPQHF.

This chain uses TRBV11-1 with TRBJ2-1; 8 positions match TRBD2. The CDR3 is made up of 15 amino acids. The V segment lost 6 bases and the J segment 6 bases; nucleotides outside the gene matches: 10. CDR1 and CDR2 (germline): SGHAT, FQDESV (reference sequence). DNA of the CDR3: TGTGCCAGCAGGGAAGGGACTAGGTTGGGCAATGAGCAGTTCTTC. Protein: CASREGTRLGNEQFF. Supplemented by reference TRBV11-1 and TRBJ2-1, the full variable domain reads EAEVAQSPRYKITEKSQAVAFWCDPISGHATLYWYRQILGQGPELLVQFQDESVVDDSQLPKDRFSAERLKGVDSTLKIQPAELGDSAMYLCASREGTRLGNEQFFGPGTRLTVL.

The chain recombines TRBV6-6 with TRBJ1-5; D is unclear. The CDR3 sequence is 13 residues long. Trimming stripped 6 bases from V and 0 bases from J, with 6 bases between. Per germline, CDR1 MNHNY and CDR2 SVGAGI (reference sequence). CDR3 sequence (DNA): TGTGCCAGCAGGGCTTATAGCAATCAGCCCCAGCATTTT. Its translation is CASRAYSNQPQHF.

This clone was seen a handful of times. The chain employs TRBV6-1 and TRBJ2-7; TRBD1 agrees at 9 bases. The V segment lost 4 bases and the J segment 3 bases; nucleotides outside the gene matches: 7. In germline, CDR1 is MNHNS, CDR2 SASEGT. There are 15 residues in the CDR3. This chain's CDR3 is CASSAYAGQGYEQYF. CDR3 DNA sequence: TGTGCCAGCAGTGCGTATGCGGGACAGGGCTACGAGCAGTACTTC.

This clone was counted once. V and J are TRBV7-2 and TRBJ1-2, with D maybe TRBD1 (5 bases). Trimming shortened V by 1 base and J by 4 bases, and 13 bases separated the two germline ends. CDR3 length equals 15 residues. CDR1 is SGHTA, CDR2 FQGNSA, per germline. As DNA, the CDR3 is TGTGCCAGCAGCTTAGGAGGTCGACAGACCTATGGCTACACCTTC. It yields the protein CASSLGGRQTYGYTF.

This clone was counted a few times. V and J are TRBV6-5 and TRBJ1-2; 7 positions agree with TRBD1. The germline CDR1 and CDR2 sequences are MNHEY and SVGAGI. With 5 bases clipped from V and 2 bases from J, the junction kept 2 bases outside the gene matches. This CDR3 region has 13 residues. The CDR3 here is CASSKTGNYGYTF. CDR3 sequence (DNA): TGTGCCAGCAGTAAGACAGGGAACTATGGCTACACCTTC.

The chain recombines TRBV6-1 with TRBJ2-7; D uncertain. Trimming stripped 5 bases from V and 6 bases from J, with 8 bases between. This CDR3 comprises 11 residues. Germline CDR1 reads MNHNS; CDR2 reads SASEGT. The CDR3 nucleotides read TGTGCCAGCAGTAAGTCCGGCGAGCAGTACTTC. It is translated as CASSKSGEQYF.

The J gene is TRBJ1-5, the V gene TRBV5-5; tentative D call: TRBD1 (6 bases). The V end lost 0 bases, the J end lost 4 bases, and 8 bases lay between the germline ends. Germline CDR1 reads SGHKS; CDR2 reads YYEKEE (reference sequence). This CDR3 has 14 amino acids. The CDR3 reads CASSLGGQNQPQHF. In DNA form, the CDR3 reads TGTGCCAGCAGCTTGGGGGGGCAGAATCAGCCCCAGCATTTT.

This clone was observed a few times. This chain links TRBV5-6 with TRBJ1-6, with a possible D match to TRBD1 (6 bases). Germline V lookup: CDR1 SGHDT, CDR2 YYEEEE. Between the trimmed V and J ends, which lost 4 bases and 7 bases, there was a span of 15 bases. The CDR3 runs 15 residues. The DNA of the CDR3 is TGTGCCAGCAGCCCGAGACAGGTTCAGAATTCACCCCTCCACTTT. Its protein is CASSPRQVQNSPLHF.